The present T cell receptor beta chain was sequenced within a study of blood T cell repertoires in COVID-19. Study overall: Spain, Italy and the United States supplied samples that represented acute and convalescent COVID-19.

The length of the CDR3 is 20 residues. V lost 4 bases and J lost 7; bases outside the gene matches: 21. CDR1 is SNHLY and CDR2 is FYNNEI in the germline V gene. Produced via immunoSEQ multiplex PCR; TCRdb's table is partial and in-frame only. Of 68,000 or so clones listed, about 88% are singletons. The gene calls are TRBV2 and TRBJ1-4; 10 positions match TRBD1. This sequence was found in a man in his 70s with active or convalescent COVID-19. The sample consisted of peripheral blood. The CDR3 is CASSARFRGQGTNRGEKLFF. The CDR3 DNA is TGTGCCAGCAGTGCGCGATTTAGGGGACAGGGGACGAATAGGGGTGAAAAACTGTTTTTT.